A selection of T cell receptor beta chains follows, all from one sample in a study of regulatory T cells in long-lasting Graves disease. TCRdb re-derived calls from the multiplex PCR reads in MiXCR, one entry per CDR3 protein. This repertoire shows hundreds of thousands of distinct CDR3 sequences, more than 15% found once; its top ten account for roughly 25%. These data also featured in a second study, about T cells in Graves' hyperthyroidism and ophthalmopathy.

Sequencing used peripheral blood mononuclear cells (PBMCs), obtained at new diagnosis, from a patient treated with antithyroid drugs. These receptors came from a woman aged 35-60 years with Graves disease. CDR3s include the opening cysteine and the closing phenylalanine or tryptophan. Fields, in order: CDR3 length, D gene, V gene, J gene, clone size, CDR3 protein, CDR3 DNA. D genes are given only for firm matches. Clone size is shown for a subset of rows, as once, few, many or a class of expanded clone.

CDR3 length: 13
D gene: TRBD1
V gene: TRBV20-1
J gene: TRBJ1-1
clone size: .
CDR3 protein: CSADRVRNTGAFF
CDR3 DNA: TGCAGTGCAGACAGGGTGAGGAACACTGGAGCTTTCTTT

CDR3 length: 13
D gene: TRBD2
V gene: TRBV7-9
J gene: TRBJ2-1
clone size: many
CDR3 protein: CASSLAGLAGQFF
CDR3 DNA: TGTGCCAGCAGCTTAGCGGGACTAGCTGGGCAGTTCTTC

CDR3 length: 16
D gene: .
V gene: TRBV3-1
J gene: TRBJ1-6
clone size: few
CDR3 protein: CASSRNGQTIWSPLHF
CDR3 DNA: TGTGCCAGCAGCCGAAATGGACAGACGATATGGTCACCCCTCCACTTT

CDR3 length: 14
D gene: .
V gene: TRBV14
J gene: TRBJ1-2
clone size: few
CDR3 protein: CASSQEPREIGYTF
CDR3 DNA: TGTGCCAGCAGCCAAGAACCCAGGGAGATAGGCTACACCTTC

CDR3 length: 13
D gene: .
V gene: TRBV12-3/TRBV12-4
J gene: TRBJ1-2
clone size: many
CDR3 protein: CASSNPTVTGYTF
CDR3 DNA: TGTGCCAGCAGTAACCCGACGGTAACTGGCTACACCTTC

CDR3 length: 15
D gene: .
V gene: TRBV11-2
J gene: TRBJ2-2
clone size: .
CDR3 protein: CASSSLRRDTGELFF
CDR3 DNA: TGTGCCAGCAGCTCCCTCCGACGGGACACCGGGGAGCTGTTTTTT

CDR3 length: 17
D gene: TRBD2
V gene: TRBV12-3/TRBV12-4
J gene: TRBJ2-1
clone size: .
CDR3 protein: CASSNKTGLAGDKEQFF
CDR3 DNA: TGTGCCAGCAGCAATAAAACGGGACTAGCGGGGGATAAGGAGCAGTTCTTC

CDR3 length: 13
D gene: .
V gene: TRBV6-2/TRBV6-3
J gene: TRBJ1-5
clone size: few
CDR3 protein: CASSERGNQPQHF
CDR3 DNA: TGTGCCAGCAGTGAAAGGGGAAATCAGCCCCAGCATTTT

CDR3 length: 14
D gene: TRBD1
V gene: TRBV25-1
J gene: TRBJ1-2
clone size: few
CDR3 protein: CASSERQGASGYTF
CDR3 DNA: TGTGCCAGCAGTGAAAGACAGGGGGCTTCCGGCTACACCTTC

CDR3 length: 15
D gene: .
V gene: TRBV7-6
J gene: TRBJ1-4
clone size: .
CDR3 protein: CASSSGFATNEKLFF
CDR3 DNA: TGTGCCAGCAGCTCCGGCTTCGCAACTAATGAAAAACTGTTTTTT

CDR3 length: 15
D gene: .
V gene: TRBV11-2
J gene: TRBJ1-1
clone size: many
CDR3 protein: CASSIGTNRQDEAFF
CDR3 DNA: TGTGCCAGCAGCATCGGGACGAATCGACAGGATGAAGCTTTCTTT

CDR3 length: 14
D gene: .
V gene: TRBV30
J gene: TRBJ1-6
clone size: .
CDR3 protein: CAWSPGGWNSPLHF
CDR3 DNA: TGTGCCTGGAGTCCGGGAGGATGGAATTCACCCCTCCACTTT

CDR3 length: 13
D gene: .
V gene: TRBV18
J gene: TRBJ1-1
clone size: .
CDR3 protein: CASSTYGNTEAFF
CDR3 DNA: TGTGCCAGCTCGACCTACGGGAACACTGAAGCTTTCTTT

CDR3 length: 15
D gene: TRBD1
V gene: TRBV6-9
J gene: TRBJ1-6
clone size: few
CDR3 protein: CASSYGTDLNSPLHF
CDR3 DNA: TGTGCCAGCAGTTACGGGACAGACCTTAATTCACCCCTCCACTTT

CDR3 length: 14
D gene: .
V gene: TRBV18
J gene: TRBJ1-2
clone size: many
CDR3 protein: CASSRGRPNYGYTF
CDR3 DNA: TGTGCCAGCTCACGCGGCAGGCCCAACTATGGCTACACCTTC

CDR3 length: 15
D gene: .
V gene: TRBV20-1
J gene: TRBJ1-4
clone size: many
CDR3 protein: CSAREPGQLKEKLFF
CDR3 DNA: TGCAGTGCTAGAGAGCCCGGACAGCTGAAGGAAAAACTGTTTTTT

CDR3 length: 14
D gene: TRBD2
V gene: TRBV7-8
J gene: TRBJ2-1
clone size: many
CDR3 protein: CASSLPATGGEQFF
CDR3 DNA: TGTGCCAGCAGCTTACCCGCGACGGGGGGTGAGCAGTTCTTC

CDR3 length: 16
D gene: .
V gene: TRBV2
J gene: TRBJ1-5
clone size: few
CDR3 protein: CASRGPRADGNQPQHF
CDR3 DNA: TGTGCCAGCAGGGGACCCCGGGCGGACGGCAATCAGCCCCAGCATTTT

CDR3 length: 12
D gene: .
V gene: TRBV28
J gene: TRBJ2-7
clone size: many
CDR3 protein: CASTQGGHEQYF
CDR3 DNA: TGTGCCAGCACCCAGGGGGGCCACGAGCAGTACTTC

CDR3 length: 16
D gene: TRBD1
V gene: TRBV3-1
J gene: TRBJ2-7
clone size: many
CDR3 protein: CASSQDRQGGNYEQYF
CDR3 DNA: TGTGCCAGCAGCCAAGATCGACAGGGTGGAAACTACGAGCAGTACTTC

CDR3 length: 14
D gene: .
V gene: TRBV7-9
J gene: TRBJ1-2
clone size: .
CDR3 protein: CASSLAQGNYGYTF
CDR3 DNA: TGTGCCAGCAGCTTAGCCCAGGGTAACTATGGCTACACCTTC

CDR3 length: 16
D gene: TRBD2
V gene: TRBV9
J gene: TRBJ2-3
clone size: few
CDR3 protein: CASSVGAGGLSDTQYF
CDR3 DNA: TGTGCCAGCAGCGTAGGAGCGGGGGGCCTATCAGATACGCAGTATTTT

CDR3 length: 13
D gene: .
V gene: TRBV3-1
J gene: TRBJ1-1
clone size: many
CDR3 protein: CASSQVGGTEAFF
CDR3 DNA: TGTGCCAGCAGCCAAGTTGGAGGTACTGAAGCTTTCTTT

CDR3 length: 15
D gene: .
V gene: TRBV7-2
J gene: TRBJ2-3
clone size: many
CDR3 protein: CASSLIGQFTDTQYF
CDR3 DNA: TGTGCCAGCAGCTTAATCGGGCAGTTCACAGATACGCAGTATTTT

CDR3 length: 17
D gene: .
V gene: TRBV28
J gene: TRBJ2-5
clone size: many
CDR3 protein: CASSSGNEGRFKETQYF
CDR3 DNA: TGTGCCAGCAGTTCGGGGAATGAGGGGCGCTTCAAAGAGACCCAGTACTTC

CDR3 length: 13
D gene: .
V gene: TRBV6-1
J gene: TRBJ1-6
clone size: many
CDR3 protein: CASSEVSGSPLHF
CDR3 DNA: TGTGCCAGCAGTGAAGTCTCGGGGTCACCCCTCCACTTT

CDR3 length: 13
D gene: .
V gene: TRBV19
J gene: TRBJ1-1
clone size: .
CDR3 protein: CASSRTEDTEAFF
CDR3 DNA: TGTGCCAGTAGTAGGACAGAAGACACTGAAGCTTTCTTT

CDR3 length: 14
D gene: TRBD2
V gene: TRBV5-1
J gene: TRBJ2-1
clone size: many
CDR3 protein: CASSESGGAREQFF
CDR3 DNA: TGCGCCAGCTCAGAAAGCGGGGGGGCTAGAGAGCAGTTCTTC

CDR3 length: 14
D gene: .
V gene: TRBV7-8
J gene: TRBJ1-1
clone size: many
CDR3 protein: CASSPYPQVTEAFF
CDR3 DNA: TGTGCCAGCAGCCCATATCCCCAGGTTACTGAAGCTTTCTTT

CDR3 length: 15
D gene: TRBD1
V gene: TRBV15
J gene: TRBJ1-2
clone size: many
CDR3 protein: CATSSIKTGRYGYTF
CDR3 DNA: TGTGCCACCAGCAGTATAAAGACAGGGCGCTATGGCTACACCTTC

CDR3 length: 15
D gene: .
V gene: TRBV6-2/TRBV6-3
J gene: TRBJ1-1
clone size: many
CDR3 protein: CASSYQSVRIVEAFF
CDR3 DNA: TGTGCCAGCAGTTACCAATCTGTTCGCATCGTTGAAGCTTTCTTT

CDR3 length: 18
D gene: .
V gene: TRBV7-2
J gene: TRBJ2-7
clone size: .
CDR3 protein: CASSSPEPGLRGNYEQYF
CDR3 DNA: TGTGCCAGCAGCTCACCTGAACCGGGCCTCCGTGGGAACTACGAGCAGTACTTC

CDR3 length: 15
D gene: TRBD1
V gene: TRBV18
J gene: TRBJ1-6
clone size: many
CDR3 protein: CASSLGQGRRSPLHF
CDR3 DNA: TGTGCCAGCTCACTGGGACAGGGAAGGAGATCACCCCTCCACTTT

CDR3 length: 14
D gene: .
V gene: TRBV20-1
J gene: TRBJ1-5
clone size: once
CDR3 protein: CSARSGTTNQPQHF
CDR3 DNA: TGCAGTGCTAGATCCGGGACAACTAATCAGCCCCAGCATTTT

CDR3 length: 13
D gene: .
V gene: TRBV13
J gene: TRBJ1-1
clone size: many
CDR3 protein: CASSLGNSGEAFF
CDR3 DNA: TGTGCCAGCAGCTTGGGAAACAGCGGTGAAGCTTTCTTT

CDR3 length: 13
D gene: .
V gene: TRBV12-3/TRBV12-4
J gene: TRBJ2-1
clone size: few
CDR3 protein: CASTSLGPNEQFF
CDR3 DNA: TGTGCCAGCACCTCGCTAGGGCCCAATGAGCAGTTCTTC

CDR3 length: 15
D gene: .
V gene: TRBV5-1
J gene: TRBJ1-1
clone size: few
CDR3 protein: CASSLGGRRDPAAFF
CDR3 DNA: TGCGCCAGCAGCTTGGGTGGCAGGCGGGACCCGGCGGCTTTCTTT

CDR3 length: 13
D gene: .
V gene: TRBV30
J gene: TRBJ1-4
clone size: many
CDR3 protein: CAWGRGVNEKLFF
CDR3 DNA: TGTGCCTGGGGTCGAGGGGTTAATGAAAAACTGTTTTTT

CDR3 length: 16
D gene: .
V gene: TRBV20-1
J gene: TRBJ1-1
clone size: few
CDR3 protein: CSARDSLGALGTEAFF
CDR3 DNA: TGCAGTGCTAGAGATTCCCTGGGGGCTTTGGGTACTGAAGCTTTCTTT

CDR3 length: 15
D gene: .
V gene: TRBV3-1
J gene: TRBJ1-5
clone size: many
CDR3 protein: CASSQGGAGGQPQHF
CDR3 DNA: TGTGCCAGCAGCCAAGGAGGGGCAGGTGGTCAGCCCCAGCATTTT

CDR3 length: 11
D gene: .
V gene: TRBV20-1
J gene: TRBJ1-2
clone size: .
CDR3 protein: CSGGGSNGYTF
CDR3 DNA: TGCAGTGGTGGGGGGTCTAATGGCTACACCTTC

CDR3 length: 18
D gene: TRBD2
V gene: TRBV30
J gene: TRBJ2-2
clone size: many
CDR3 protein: CAWSAPRSGRPNTGELFF
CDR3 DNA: TGTGCCTGGAGTGCCCCCCGTAGCGGGAGACCGAACACCGGGGAGCTGTTTTTT

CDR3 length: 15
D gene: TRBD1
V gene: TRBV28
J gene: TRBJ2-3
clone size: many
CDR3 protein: CASSPTGEIADTQYF
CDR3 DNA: TGTGCCAGCAGTCCCACAGGGGAGATAGCAGATACGCAGTATTTT

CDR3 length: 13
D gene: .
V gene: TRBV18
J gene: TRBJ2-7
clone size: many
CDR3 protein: CASSPGQQLEQYF
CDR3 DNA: TGTGCCAGCTCGCCCGGTCAACAACTTGAGCAGTACTTC

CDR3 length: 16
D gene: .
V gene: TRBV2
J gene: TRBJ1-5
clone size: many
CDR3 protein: CASSAPGDRVNQPQHF
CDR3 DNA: TGTGCCAGCAGTGCCCCAGGGGATCGGGTGAATCAGCCCCAGCATTTT

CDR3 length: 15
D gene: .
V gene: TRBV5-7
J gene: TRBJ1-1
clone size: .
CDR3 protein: CASSLTDRTYTEAFF
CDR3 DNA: TGTGCCAGCAGCTTGACAGACAGAACCTACACTGAAGCTTTCTTT

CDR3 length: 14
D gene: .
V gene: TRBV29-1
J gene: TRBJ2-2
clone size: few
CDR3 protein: CSVDSGAFTGELFF
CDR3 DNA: TGCAGCGTTGATTCAGGGGCGTTCACCGGGGAGCTGTTTTTT

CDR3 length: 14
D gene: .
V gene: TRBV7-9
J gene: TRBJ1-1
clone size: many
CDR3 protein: CASSRSTGGTEAFF
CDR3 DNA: TGTGCCAGCAGCCGATCAACGGGTGGCACTGAAGCTTTCTTT

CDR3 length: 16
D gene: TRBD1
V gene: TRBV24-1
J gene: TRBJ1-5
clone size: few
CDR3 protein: CATSEYSTGGNQPQHF
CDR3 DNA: TGTGCCACCAGTGAGTACTCGACAGGGGGCAATCAGCCCCAGCATTTT

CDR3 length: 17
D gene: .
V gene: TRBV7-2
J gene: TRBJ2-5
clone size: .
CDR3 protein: CASSSPPGEWDQETQYF
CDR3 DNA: TGTGCCAGCAGCTCCCCGCCAGGGGAATGGGACCAAGAGACCCAGTACTTC